This record looks at one TCR beta chain sequence and its context. The antigen is unknown. The sample is drawn from a study of beta chain features in type 1 diabetes. Findings of the study overall: In type 1 diabetes patients, VDJ junctions had fewer insertions; deletions at these junctions were more frequent. In comparison with healthy donors, patients had naive, central memory and Treg TCRB repertoires that appeared more similar. Moderate yet significant TCRB CDR3 shortening was seen in Type 1 diabetes patients in all four CD4+ subsets.

V was pared by 4 bases and J by 4 bases, with 5 bases of the junction left unmatched. Per the germline V gene, CDR1 is GTSNPN and CDR2 is SVGIG (reference sequence). This CDR3 is built from 14 residues. Reverse transcription of all isolated RNA meant that expressed TCRB transcripts were sequenced. Sequencing used immunoSEQ multiplex PCR; TCRdb keeps in-frame clones, though not all of them. Here the sample spans 400,000 to 600,000 clones, roughly 31% being singletons. Sequenced: naive CD4+ T cells from blood. The sequence derives from a man between 18 and 35 years old in good health. The V call is TRBV30, the J call TRBJ2-1; 9 bases line up with TRBD2. The CDR3 reads CAWKGGRAYNEQFF. The CDR3 DNA reads TGTGCCTGGAAGGGCGGGAGGGCATACAATGAGCAGTTCTTC.